Presented here are 16 T cell receptor beta chains from one specimen sequenced in a study of T cell responses to AZD1222 COVID-19 vaccine. Generated by immunoSEQ multiplex PCR, the TCRdb table keeps only in-frame clones and is missing some. Of some 150,000 clones in the sample, more than 75% were seen once. The sequenced sample was peripheral blood, obtained on day 0 of AZD1222 vaccination. Receptor source: an adult in good health.

The chain uses TRBV4-1 and TRBJ1-2; D call uncertain. Trimming shortened V by 0 bases and J by 6 bases, and 8 bases separated the two germline ends. Per the germline V gene, CDR1 is MGHRA and CDR2 is YSYEKL. This CDR3 is built from 13 residues. DNA for the CDR3: TGCGCCAGCAGCCAAGAATCCTCACATGGCTACACCTTC. This codes for CASSQESSHGYTF.

V gene TRBV5-1 combines with J gene TRBJ1-1; no reliable D call. CDR1 SGHRS and CDR2 YFSETQ come from the germline V gene. Trimming left V 2 bases short and J 1 base short, with 9 bases between. This CDR3 is built from 14 residues. CDR3 nucleotides: TGCGCCAGCAGCTTCCAATCAGAGAACACTGAAGCTTTCTTT. Its protein product is CASSFQSENTEAFF.

The J gene is TRBJ1-1, the V gene TRBV20-1; 7 nucleotides match TRBD1. Trimming removed 3 bases from V and 7 bases from J; junction bases left unmatched: 5. Germline values: CDR1 DFQATT, CDR2 SNEGSKA (reference sequence). There are 12 residues in the CDR3. The DNA of the CDR3 is TGCAGTGCTAGTACAGGGGCCGTTGAAGCTTTCTTT. It yields the protein CSASTGAVEAFF.

The genes are TRBV24-1 and TRBJ2-2; 11 positions agree with TRBD1. Trimming at V came to 4 bases and at J to 3 bases, leaving 6 bases not matched to a gene. The CDR3 totals 17 residues. In germline, CDR1 is KGHDR, CDR2 SFDVKD. Here the CDR3 DNA reads TGTGCCACCAGTGACCAAGGACAGGGGGCCCACACCGGGGAGCTGTTTTTT. As protein: CATSDQGQGAHTGELFF.

The chain joins TRBV2 to TRBJ1-3, with 8 bases aligning to TRBD1. Per the germline V gene, CDR1 is SNHLY and CDR2 is FYNNEI. CDR3 length: 15 amino acids. Germline trimming cut 6 bases from V and 1 base from J; bases unmatched to any gene: 5. The DNA of the CDR3 is TGTGCCAGCAGCTCTCAGGGGGCTTCTGGAAACACCATATATTTT. Translating gives CASSSQGASGNTIYF.

This chain links TRBV18 with TRBJ1-6; D remains unclear. V lost 3 bases to trimming and J lost 9 bases, with 15 bases between them. The CDR3 has 15 amino acids. Germline V lookup: CDR1 KGHSH, CDR2 LQKENI. The CDR3 DNA sequence: TGTGCCAGCTCACCGCGGGTCGAGGGCGGTTCACCCCTCCACTTT. Translating gives CASSPRVEGGSPLHF. Full variable domain (missing parts from reference TRBV18 and TRBJ1-6): NAGVMQNPRHLVRRRGQEARLRCSPMKGHSHVYWYRQLPEEGLKFMVYLQKENIIDESGMPKERFSAEFPKEGPSILRIQQVVRGDSAAYFCASSPRVEGGSPLHFGNGTRLTVT.

The chain has TRBV6-5 and TRBJ1-5; 8 bases align to TRBD1. Germline V CDR1 and CDR2: MNHEY, SVGAGI. The CDR3 is made up of 15 amino acids. The V and J ends lost 6 bases and 4 bases, in that order; junction bases with no gene match: 8. CDR3 in amino acids: CASSEQGAGNQPQHF. CDR3 coding DNA: TGTGCCAGCAGCGAGCAGGGGGCCGGGAATCAGCCCCAGCATTTT.

V and J are TRBV10-3 and TRBJ1-2, with a possible D match to TRBD1 (5 bases). The CDR3 is made up of 13 amino acids. Germline CDR1 reads ENHRY; CDR2 reads SYGVKD. Trimming shortened V by 2 bases and J by 7 bases, and 11 bases separated the two germline ends. CDR3: CAISEGQGGGYTF. The CDR3 DNA reads TGTGCCATCAGTGAGGGCCAGGGAGGTGGCTACACCTTC.

This chain links TRBV10-2 with TRBJ2-1; D gene ambiguous. The CDR3 length is 13 residues. V shed 2 bases and J shed 4 bases, with 6 bases lying between them. Germline V gene lookup returns CDR1 WSHSY and CDR2 SAAADI. The CDR3 protein is CASSEGQYNEQFF. In DNA, the CDR3 is TGCGCCAGCAGTGAGGGGCAGTACAATGAGCAGTTCTTC.

The count of this clone is one. The V call is TRBV11-3, the J call TRBJ2-7; 8 positions match TRBD1. The V segment lost 1 base and the J segment 3 bases; nucleotides outside the gene matches: 5. Germline values: CDR1 SGHNT, CDR2 YENEEA. This CDR3 comprises 15 residues. CDR3 nucleotide sequence: TGTGCCAGCAGCTTAGTCGGACAGGGCCACTACGAGCAGTACTTC. Translating it yields CASSLVGQGHYEQYF.

The V call is TRBV2, the J call TRBJ1-1, with 7 positions matching TRBD1. CDR3 size: 16 residues. V lost 2 bases to trimming and J lost 5 bases; unmatched junction nucleotides: 11. CDR1 is SNHLY, CDR2 FYNNEI, per germline. DNA for the CDR3: TGTGCCAGCAGTGAACGTGACAGGGTAAGGAGGACTGAAGCTTTCTTT. This encodes CASSERDRVRRTEAFF. Variable domain in full (rest from reference TRBV2 and TRBJ1-1): EPEVTQTPSHQVTQMGQEVILRCVPISNHLYFYWYRQILGQKVEFLVSFYNNEISEKSEIFDDQFSVERPDGSNFTLKIRSTKLEDSAMYFCASSERDRVRRTEAFFGQGTRLTVV.

The chain links TRBV27 to TRBJ2-4, with D possibly being TRBD2 (6 bases). V lost 3 bases and J 0 bases, leaving 6 bases between the germline ends. The germline V gene encodes CDR1 MNHEY and CDR2 SMNVEV (reference sequence). The CDR3 is made up of 14 amino acids. The CDR3 DNA reads as TGTGCCAGCAGTTTCGGGGGAGCCAAAAACATTCAGTACTTC. This translates into CASSFGGAKNIQYF.

The V gene is TRBV5-1, the J gene TRBJ2-2; possibly TRBD1 for D (6 bases). Germline values: CDR1 SGHRS, CDR2 YFSETQ. V lost 7 bases, J lost 4 bases, and 17 bases lay in between. The CDR3 runs 15 residues. Written as DNA, the CDR3 is TGCGCCAGCGACCCGGAGGCAGGGGCCACCGGGGAGCTGTTTTTT. Its protein product is CASDPEAGATGELFF.

The J gene is TRBJ1-3, the V gene TRBV5-1; no clear D gene. This CDR3 has 15 amino acids. The germline V and J ends were trimmed by 0 bases and 0 bases, with 7 bases remaining between them. The germline V gene has CDR1 SGHRS and CDR2 YFSETQ. The CDR3 loop is CASSLEGLSGNTIYF. CDR3 sequence (DNA): TGCGCCAGCAGCTTGGAAGGTCTCTCTGGAAACACCATATATTTT.

The rearrangement joins TRBV5-4 to TRBJ1-1; 8 bases are a match to TRBD1. Germline CDR1 SGHNT, CDR2 YYREEE (reference sequence). The J segment lost 0 bases and the V segment lost 0 bases, leaving 4 bases of the junction unmatched. The CDR3 extends over 16 amino acids. This chain's CDR3 is CASSLGGTGLNTEAFF. The CDR3 DNA reads as TGTGCCAGCAGCTTGGGTGGGACAGGCCTGAACACTGAAGCTTTCTTT. Full variable domain (outside the CDR3, taken from reference TRBV5-4 and TRBJ1-1): ETGVTQSPTHLIKTRGQQVTLRCSSQSGHNTVSWYQQALGQGPQFIFQYYREEENGRGNFPPRFSGLQFPNYSSELNVNALELDDSALYLCASSLGGTGLNTEAFFGQGTRLTVV.

The CDR3 region is CATSEPGTTYGYTF. As DNA, the CDR3 is TGTGCCACCAGTGAGCCCGGGACAACCTATGGCTACACCTTC. The chain joins TRBV24-1 to TRBJ1-2, with D perhaps TRBD1 (6 bases). Trimming stripped 4 bases from V and 4 bases from J, with 12 bases between. The CDR3 consists of 14 residues. In germline, CDR1 is KGHDR, CDR2 SFDVKD.